These 8 T cell receptor beta chains were all obtained from the same sample, sequenced in a study of T-cell memory formation after mild COVID-19. TCRdb independently ran MiXCR on the 5' RACE reads; one entry per CDR3 protein. Here the sample spans around 29,000 distinct CDR3 sequences, 15% to 20% being singletons. The sequenced sample consisted of PBMCs or a T cell subset sorted from them (not recorded which). These receptors all come from an adult who had mild COVID-19 (a few samples of this study predate the infection). Cell type and time point are not known.

In this sample, this clonotype turned up many times. The chain employs TRBV12-3 or TRBV12-4 and TRBJ2-3; the D gene is possibly TRBD2 (6 bases). V was clipped by 1 base and J by 5 bases, with 7 bases between them. This CDR3 has 13 amino acids. CDR3 protein: CASSLGRGDTQYF. CDR3 nucleotides: TGTGCCAGCAGTTTAGGGAGGGGAGATACGCAGTATTTT.

This clonotype was seen at least ten times. V usage is TRBV6-2 or TRBV6-3 and J usage is TRBJ2-5; 15 bases are a match to TRBD2. The CDR3 covers 17 residues. Germline V lookup: CDR1 MNHEY, CDR2 SVGEGT. The V and J ends lost 6 bases and 0 bases, in that order; junction bases with no gene match: 5. The CDR3 region has the DNA TGTGCCAGCAGACGATGGACTAGCGGGAGGGACCAAGAGACCCAGTACTTC. This translates into CASRRWTSGRDQETQYF.

This clonotype was counted many times. This chain joins TRBV20-1 and TRBJ2-1; 8 bases match TRBD2. The CDR3 has 15 amino acids. Germline V gives CDR1 DFQATT, CDR2 SNEGSKA (reference sequence). The V and J ends lost 6 bases and 6 bases, in that order; junction bases with no gene match: 13. The CDR3 sequence is CSAPIRGGMSNEQFF. CDR3 coding DNA: TGCAGTGCCCCAATCCGGGGGGGCATGAGCAATGAGCAGTTCTTC.

This clonotype appeared many times. V and J are TRBV12-3 or TRBV12-4 and TRBJ1-5; unclear D gene. The CDR3 is made up of 14 amino acids. Trimming took 6 bases from V and 2 from J, leaving 11 bases between them. The CDR3 is CASSQSLGNQPQHF. The CDR3 DNA sequence: TGTGCCAGCAGCCAGAGCTTGGGCAATCAGCCCCAGCATTTT.

This clonotype was observed many times. This sequence joins TRBV18 and TRBJ1-5; D remains unclear. The V gene lost 0 bases and the J gene lost 0 bases, with 9 bases spanning the gap. This CDR3 spans 16 amino acids. CDR1 and CDR2 from the germline V gene are KGHSH and LQKENI. DNA of the CDR3: TGTGCCAGCTCACCACCGGGCGGTGGTAGCAATCAGCCCCAGCATTTT. Protein product: CASSPPGGGSNQPQHF.

This clonotype was observed many times. This rearrangement joins TRBV18 to TRBJ2-7, with D perhaps TRBD2 (6 bases). Germline loops: CDR1 KGHSH, CDR2 LQKENI. Trimming left V 4 bases short and J 6 bases short, with 10 bases between. The CDR3 runs to 12 residues. The CDR3 reads CASSRGTSEQYF. The CDR3, as DNA: TGTGCCAGCTCACGCGGGACTTCCGAGCAGTACTTC. The full variable domain, its missing parts supplied by reference TRBV18 and TRBJ2-7, is NAGVMQNPRHLVRRRGQEARLRCSPMKGHSHVYWYRQLPEEGLKFMVYLQKENIIDESGMPKERFSAEFPKEGPSILRIQQVVRGDSAAYFCASSRGTSEQYFGPGTRLTVT.

At least ten counts were recorded for this clonotype. This chain links TRBV19 with TRBJ2-2; possible D gene TRBD1, 6 bases. Germline V CDR1 and CDR2: LNHDA, SQIVND (reference sequence). V was shortened by 5 bases and J by 6 bases, with 16 bases between the two germline ends. The CDR3 contains 15 residues. CDR3 nucleotide sequence: TGTGCCAGTAGTTTTAGTGGGGGCGTTGCCGGGGAGCTGTTTTTT. This sequence encodes CASSFSGGVAGELFF.

The chain joins TRBV9 to TRBJ2-1, with TRBD2 identical over 9 bases. Germline V gives CDR1 SGDLS, CDR2 YYNGEE. After removal of 4 bases from V and 12 bases from J, the junction contained 8 bases not matched to a gene. This CDR3 has 13 amino acids. The CDR3 nucleotides read TGTGCCAGCAGCAAAGCGGGGGGCCAAACGCAGTTCTTC. This gives the protein CASSKAGGQTQFF.